This T cell receptor beta chain derives from a study of cytomegalovirus exposure and HLA in healthy donors. This PCR relied on a set of 60 Vbeta primers and 13 Jbeta primers. Clones were sequenced by immunoSEQ multiplex PCR, and TCRdb holds only the in-frame ones, with some missing. This sample has around 72,000 clones; around 70% occur once, and the top ten carry about a fifth. This CDR3 region has 15 residues. In germline, CDR1 is SGDLS, CDR2 YYNGEE. V shed 2 bases and J shed 1 base, with 9 bases lying between them. The receptor was derived from a man aged 35 to 55 in good health and CMV-seropositive. The chain recombines TRBV9 with TRBJ2-2; perhaps TRBD1 as D (5 bases). Input material: PBMCs. CDR3 in amino acids: CASSVRDRNTGELFF. The CDR3 bases are TGTGCCAGCAGCGTTCGAGACAGGAACACCGGGGAGCTGTTTTTT. Filled out from reference TRBV9 and TRBJ2-2, the complete variable domain reads DSGVTQTPKHLITATGQRVTLRCSPRSGDLSVYWYQQSLDQGLQFLIQYYNGEERAKGNILERFSAQQFPDLHSELNLSSLELGDSALYFCASSVRDRNTGELFFGEGSRLTVL.